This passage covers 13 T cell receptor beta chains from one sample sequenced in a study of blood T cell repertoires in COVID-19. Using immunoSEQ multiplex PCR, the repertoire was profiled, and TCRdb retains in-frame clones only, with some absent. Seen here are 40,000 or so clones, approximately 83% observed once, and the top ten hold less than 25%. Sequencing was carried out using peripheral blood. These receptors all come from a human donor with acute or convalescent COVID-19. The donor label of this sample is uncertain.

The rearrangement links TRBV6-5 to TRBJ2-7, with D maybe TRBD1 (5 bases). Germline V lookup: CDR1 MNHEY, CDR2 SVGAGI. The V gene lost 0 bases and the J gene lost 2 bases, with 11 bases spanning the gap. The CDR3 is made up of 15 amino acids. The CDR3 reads CASSYSAGLPYEQYF. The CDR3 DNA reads TGTGCCAGCAGTTACTCGGCAGGGCTGCCCTACGAGCAGTACTTC.

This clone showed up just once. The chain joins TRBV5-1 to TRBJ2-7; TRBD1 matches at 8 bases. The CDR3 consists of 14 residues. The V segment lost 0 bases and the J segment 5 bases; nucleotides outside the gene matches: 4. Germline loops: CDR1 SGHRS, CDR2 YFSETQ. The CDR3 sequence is CASSLAGGIDEQYF. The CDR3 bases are TGCGCCAGCAGCTTGGCAGGGGGCATCGACGAGCAGTACTTC.

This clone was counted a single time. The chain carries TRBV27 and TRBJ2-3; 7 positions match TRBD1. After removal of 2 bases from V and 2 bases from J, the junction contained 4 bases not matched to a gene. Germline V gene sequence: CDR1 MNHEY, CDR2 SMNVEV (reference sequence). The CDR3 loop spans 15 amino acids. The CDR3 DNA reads TGTGCCAGCAGTTTAGGGGACAGATCCACAGATACGCAGTATTTT. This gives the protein CASSLGDRSTDTQYF.

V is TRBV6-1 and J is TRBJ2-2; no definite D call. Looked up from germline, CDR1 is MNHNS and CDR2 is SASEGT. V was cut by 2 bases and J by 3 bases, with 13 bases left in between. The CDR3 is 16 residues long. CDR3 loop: CASSETPRWDTGELFF. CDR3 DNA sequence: TGTGCCAGCAGTGAAACCCCCAGGTGGGACACCGGGGAGCTGTTTTTT.

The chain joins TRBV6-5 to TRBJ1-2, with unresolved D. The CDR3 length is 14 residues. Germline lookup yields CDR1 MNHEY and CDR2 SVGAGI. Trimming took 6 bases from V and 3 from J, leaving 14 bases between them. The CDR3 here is CASRKDWRDYGYTF. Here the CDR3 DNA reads TGTGCCAGCAGGAAGGACTGGAGGGACTATGGCTACACCTTC.

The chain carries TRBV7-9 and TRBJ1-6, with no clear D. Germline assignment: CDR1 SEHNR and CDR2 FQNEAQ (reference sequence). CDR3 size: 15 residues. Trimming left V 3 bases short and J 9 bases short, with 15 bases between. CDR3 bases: TGTGCCAGCAGCTTGGCGGGATTTCATGGTTCACCCCTCCACTTT. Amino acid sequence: CASSLAGFHGSPLHF. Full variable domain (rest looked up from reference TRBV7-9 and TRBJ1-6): DTGVSQNPRHKITKRGQNVTFRCDPISEHNRLYWYRQTLGQGPEFLTYFQNEAQLEKSRLLSDRFSAERPKGSFSTLEIQRTEQGDSAMYLCASSLAGFHGSPLHFGNGTRLTVT.

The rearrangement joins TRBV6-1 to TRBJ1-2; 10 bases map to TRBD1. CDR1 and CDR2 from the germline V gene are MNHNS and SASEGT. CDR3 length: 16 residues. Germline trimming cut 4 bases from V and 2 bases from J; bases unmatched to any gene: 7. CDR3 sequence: CASSAMTGGGNYGYTF. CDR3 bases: TGTGCCAGCAGTGCCATGACAGGGGGCGGAAACTATGGCTACACCTTC.

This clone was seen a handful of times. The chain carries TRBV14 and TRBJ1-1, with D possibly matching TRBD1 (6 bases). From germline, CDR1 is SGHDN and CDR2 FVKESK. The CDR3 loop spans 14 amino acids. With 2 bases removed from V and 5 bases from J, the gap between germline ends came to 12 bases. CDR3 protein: CASSQRGGSTEAFF. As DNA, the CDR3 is TGTGCCAGCAGCCAACGAGGGGGTTCGACTGAAGCTTTCTTT.

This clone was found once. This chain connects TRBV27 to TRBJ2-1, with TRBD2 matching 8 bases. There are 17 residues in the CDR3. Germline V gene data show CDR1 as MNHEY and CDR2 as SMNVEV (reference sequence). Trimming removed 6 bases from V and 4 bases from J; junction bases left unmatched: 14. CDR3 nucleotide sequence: TGTGCCAGCAGGTCTCTCGGGGGGGCTGGAAAATACAATGAGCAGTTCTTC. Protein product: CASRSLGGAGKYNEQFF.

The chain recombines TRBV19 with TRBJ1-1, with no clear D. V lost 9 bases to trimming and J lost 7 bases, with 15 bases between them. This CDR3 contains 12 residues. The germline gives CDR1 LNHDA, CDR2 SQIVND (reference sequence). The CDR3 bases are TGTGCCAGCCGACCTTTGGCGGGTGAAGCTTTCTTT. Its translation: CASRPLAGEAFF.

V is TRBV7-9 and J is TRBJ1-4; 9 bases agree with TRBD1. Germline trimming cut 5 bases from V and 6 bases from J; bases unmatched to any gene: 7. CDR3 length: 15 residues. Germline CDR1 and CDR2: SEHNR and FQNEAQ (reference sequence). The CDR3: CASSLRTGGDEKLFF. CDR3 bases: TGTGCCAGCAGCCTACGAACAGGGGGCGATGAAAAACTGTTTTTT.

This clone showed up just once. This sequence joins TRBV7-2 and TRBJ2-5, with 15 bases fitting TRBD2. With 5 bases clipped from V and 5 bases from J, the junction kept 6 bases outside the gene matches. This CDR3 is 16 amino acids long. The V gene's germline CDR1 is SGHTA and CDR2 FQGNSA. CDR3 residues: CASSTGLAGGLETQYF. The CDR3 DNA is TGTGCCAGCAGCACCGGACTAGCGGGGGGGCTTGAGACCCAGTACTTC.

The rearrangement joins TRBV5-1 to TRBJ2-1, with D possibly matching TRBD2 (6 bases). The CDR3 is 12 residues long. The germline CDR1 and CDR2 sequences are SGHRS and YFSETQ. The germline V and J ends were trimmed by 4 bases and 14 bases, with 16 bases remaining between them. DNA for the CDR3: TGCGCCAGCAGCGCACGACTAGGGGAGGAGTTCTTC. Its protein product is CASSARLGEEFF.